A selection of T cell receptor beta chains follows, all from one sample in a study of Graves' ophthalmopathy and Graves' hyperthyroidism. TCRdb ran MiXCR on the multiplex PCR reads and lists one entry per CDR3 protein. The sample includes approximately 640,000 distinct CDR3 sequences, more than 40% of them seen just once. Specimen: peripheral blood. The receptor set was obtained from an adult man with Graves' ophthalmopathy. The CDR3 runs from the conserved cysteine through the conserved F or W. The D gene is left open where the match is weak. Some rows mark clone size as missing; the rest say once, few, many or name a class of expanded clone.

CASRDRVRVYGYTF TGTGCCAGCAGGGACAGGGTGCGAGTCTATGGCTACACCTTC TRBV2 many TRBJ1-2 TRBD1
CSAKLSLDRGQRGSPLHF TGCAGTGCTAAGCTATCATTGGACAGGGGTCAACGTGGGTCACCCCTCCACTTT TRBV20-1 NA TRBJ1-6 TRBD1
CATSRKTDNEKLFF TGTGCCACCAGCAGGAAGACGGATAATGAAAAACTGTTTTTT TRBV15 many TRBJ1-4 NA
CSASARDRPYEQYF TGCAGTGCTAGCGCCCGGGACAGGCCCTACGAGCAGTACTTC TRBV20-1 many TRBJ2-7 TRBD1
CAIGGQGPQETQYF TGTGCCATCGGAGGACAGGGGCCACAAGAGACCCAGTACTTC TRBV10-3 many TRBJ2-5 TRBD1
CASSYGSTGMETQYF TGTGCCAGCAGTTACGGATCGACAGGGATGGAGACCCAGTACTTC TRBV12-3/TRBV12-4 NA TRBJ2-5 TRBD1
CSAQANEKLFF TGCAGTGCCCAGGCTAATGAAAAACTGTTTTTT TRBV20-1 many TRBJ1-4 NA
CASSSGTALQETQYF TGTGCCAGCAGCTCAGGGACAGCTTTGCAAGAGACCCAGTACTTC TRBV7-6 many TRBJ2-5 TRBD1
CASSLWRGQETQYF TGTGCCAGCAGCTTATGGCGGGGTCAAGAGACCCAGTACTTC TRBV11-2 many TRBJ2-5 NA
CAIMRGLNNEQFF TGTGCCATCATGCGGGGGTTGAACAATGAGCAGTTCTTC TRBV10-3 NA TRBJ2-1 TRBD2
CSVDQGGGANVLTF TGCAGCGTCGACCAGGGGGGCGGGGCCAACGTCCTGACTTTC TRBV29-1 NA TRBJ2-6 NA
CASNKEREQYF TGTGCCAGCAACAAAGAGAGGGAGCAGTACTTC TRBV2 many TRBJ2-7 NA
CASSRGQGSYGYTF TGCGCCAGCAGCCGCGGACAGGGGTCTTATGGCTACACCTTC TRBV5-1 once TRBJ1-2 TRBD1
CATTEDRDSNQPQHF TGTGCCACGACTGAGGACAGGGATAGCAATCAGCCCCAGCATTTT TRBV10-3 NA TRBJ1-5 TRBD1
CASNPGQGGYGYTF TGTGCCAGCAACCCAGGACAGGGGGGTTATGGCTACACCTTC TRBV14 many TRBJ1-2 TRBD1
CASSQDRVAGETQYF TGCGCCAGCAGCCAAGATCGGGTGGCCGGAGAGACCCAGTACTTC TRBV7-2 NA TRBJ2-5 NA
CASSDTGGALGANVLTF TGTGCCAGCAGTGATACAGGGGGCGCGTTAGGGGCCAACGTCCTGACTTTC TRBV7-9 NA TRBJ2-6 TRBD1
CASSLVPGLAGAYEQYF TGTGCCAGCAGCTTAGTCCCGGGACTAGCGGGGGCGTACGAGCAGTACTTC TRBV13 NA TRBJ2-7 TRBD2
CASSVDGQSNQPQHF TGTGCCAGCAGCGTAGATGGACAGAGCAATCAGCCCCAGCATTTT TRBV9 many TRBJ1-5 NA
CATSDKGLAGSTDTQYF TGTGCCACCAGTGATAAGGGACTAGCGGGGAGCACAGATACGCAGTATTTT TRBV24-1 NA TRBJ2-3 TRBD2
CAISEMYPYEQYF TGTGCCATCAGTGAGATGTATCCCTACGAGCAGTACTTC TRBV10-3 many TRBJ2-7 NA
CASSLDGRGEAFF TGCGCCAGCAGCTTGGATGGGCGGGGGGAAGCTTTCTTT TRBV5-1 many TRBJ1-1 NA
CASSLPGQGGYEQYF TGTGCCAGCAGCTTACCGGGACAGGGGGGCTACGAGCAGTACTTC TRBV13 few TRBJ2-7 TRBD1
CASSVGGSGGAFETRYF TGTGCCAGCAGCGTAGGGGGAAGCGGGGGGGCCTTTGAGACCCGGTACTTC TRBV5-1 NA TRBJ2-5 TRBD2
CSAVTGGGVTQYF TGCAGCGCCGTGACAGGGGGTGGAGTGACCCAGTACTTC TRBV29-1 NA TRBJ2-5 TRBD1
CASSSEGGLAGSRAYEQYF TGTGCCAGCAGCTCCGAAGGGGGACTAGCGGGAAGTCGGGCCTACGAGCAGTACTTC TRBV7-2 NA TRBJ2-7 TRBD2
CASSSREQGGNGYTF TGTGCCAGCAGCTCGCGAGAACAGGGAGGTAATGGCTACACCTTC TRBV11-1 NA TRBJ1-2 NA
CSARGPSGQETQYF TGCAGTGCTAGAGGGCCTAGCGGCCAAGAGACCCAGTACTTC TRBV20-1 many TRBJ2-5 TRBD2
CASSITGRFHEQYF TGTGCCAGCTCTATAACAGGCAGGTTTCACGAGCAGTACTTC TRBV7-8 many TRBJ2-7 NA
CASSLRQGSFF TGTGCCAGCAGCCTCCGACAGGGTTCATTCTTT TRBV7-9 many TRBJ1-1 TRBD1
CASSKTLDSEQYF TGTGCCAGCAGTAAGACACTAGACTCCGAGCAGTACTTC TRBV6-1 NA TRBJ2-7 NA
CASSPPSRRETQYF TGTGCCAGCTCACCACCCTCGAGACGGGAGACCCAGTACTTC TRBV25-1 NA TRBJ2-5 NA
CASKDGGTGPNYGYTF TGTGCCAGCAAGGACGGCGGGACAGGGCCTAACTATGGCTACACCTTC TRBV2 NA TRBJ1-2 TRBD1
CASTGTGYGYTF TGTGCCAGCACCGGGACAGGTTACGGCTACACCTTC TRBV3-1 many TRBJ1-2 TRBD1
CASSRTSGGIEQYF TGTGCCAGCAGCCGGACTAGCGGGGGGATCGAGCAGTACTTC TRBV7-6 NA TRBJ2-7 TRBD2
CASSSGGGSNTEAFF TGTGCCAGCAGCTCCGGTGGGGGTTCGAACACTGAAGCTTTCTTT TRBV7-9 NA TRBJ1-1 NA
CASSLSLNEQFF TGTGCCAGCAGCTTATCCCTCAATGAGCAGTTCTTC TRBV7-2 NA TRBJ2-1 NA
CASRAQLAGVTEQYF TGTGCCAGCAGGGCACAACTAGCGGGAGTAACCGAGCAGTACTTC TRBV13 many TRBJ2-7 TRBD2
CASSLSVSRSNTEAFF TGTGCCAGCAGCTTATCTGTAAGCCGTTCGAACACTGAAGCTTTCTTT TRBV7-9 many TRBJ1-1 NA
CATANGPPGRETQYF TGTGCCACCGCGAACGGGCCCCCCGGACGGGAGACCCAGTACTTC TRBV12-3/TRBV12-4 NA TRBJ2-5 NA
CAISDVLGLAGGGSSYEQYF TGTGCCATCAGTGATGTACTGGGACTAGCGGGAGGAGGGAGCTCCTACGAGCAGTACTTC TRBV10-3 few TRBJ2-7 TRBD2
CASSLAGGRGNTF TGTGCCAGCAGCCTGGCAGGGGGCAGAGGAAACACCTTC TRBV7-9 once TRBJ1-2 TRBD1
CASSFRPRDRAHQETQYF TGTGCCAGCTCCTTTCGGCCCCGGGACAGGGCCCACCAAGAGACCCAGTACTTC TRBV2 NA TRBJ2-5 TRBD1
CASSQNLQGSLEKLFF TGTGCCAGCAGCCAGAATTTACAGGGAAGCCTTGAAAAACTGTTTTTT TRBV7-6 many TRBJ1-4 NA
CASSQMIRTRPFGYGYTF TGCGCCAGCAGCCAAATGATCAGGACACGACCCTTTGGCTATGGCTACACCTTC TRBV4-1 NA TRBJ1-2 NA
CASSFSGRTTNYGYTF TGTGCCAGCAGCTTTTCGGGGAGGACAACCAACTATGGCTACACCTTC TRBV11-2 NA TRBJ1-2 NA
CASSGSGGGKYGYTF TGTGCCAGTAGTGGGTCAGGGGGCGGAAAGTATGGCTACACCTTC TRBV19 many TRBJ1-2 TRBD1
CASSLSSGRGYSPLHF TGTGCCAGCAGCTTATCTTCGGGCAGGGGTTATTCACCCCTCCACTTT TRBV11-2 few TRBJ1-6 NA
CASSPGWGGYTF TGTGCCAGCAGTCCCGGTTGGGGTGGCTACACCTTC TRBV2 many TRBJ1-2 NA
CASSPRPTLGYEQYF TGTGCCAGCAGCCCTAGACCGACGTTGGGGTACGAGCAGTACTTC TRBV7-9 many TRBJ2-7 NA
CASSGSVNTGELFF TGTGCCAGCAGCGGGAGCGTAAACACCGGGGAGCTGTTTTTT TRBV7-2 few TRBJ2-2 NA
CASSLVTQRGYTF TGTGCCAGCAGCTTAGTGACACAGCGGGGCTACACCTTC TRBV5-8 NA TRBJ1-2 NA